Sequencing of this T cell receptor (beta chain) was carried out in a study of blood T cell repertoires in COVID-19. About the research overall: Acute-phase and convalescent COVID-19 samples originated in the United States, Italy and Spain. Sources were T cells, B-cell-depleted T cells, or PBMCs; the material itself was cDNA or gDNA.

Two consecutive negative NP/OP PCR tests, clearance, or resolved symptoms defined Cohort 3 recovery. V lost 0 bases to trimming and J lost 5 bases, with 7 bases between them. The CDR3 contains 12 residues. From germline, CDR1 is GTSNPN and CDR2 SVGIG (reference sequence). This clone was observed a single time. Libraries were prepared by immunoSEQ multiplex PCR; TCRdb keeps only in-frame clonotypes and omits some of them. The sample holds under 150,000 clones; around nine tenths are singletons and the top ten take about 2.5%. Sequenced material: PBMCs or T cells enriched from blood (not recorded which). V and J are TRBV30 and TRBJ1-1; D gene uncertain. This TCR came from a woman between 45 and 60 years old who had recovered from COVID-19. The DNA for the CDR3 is TGTGCCTGGAGTGTCGGAGGAACTGAAGCTTTCTTT. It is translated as CAWSVGGTEAFF.